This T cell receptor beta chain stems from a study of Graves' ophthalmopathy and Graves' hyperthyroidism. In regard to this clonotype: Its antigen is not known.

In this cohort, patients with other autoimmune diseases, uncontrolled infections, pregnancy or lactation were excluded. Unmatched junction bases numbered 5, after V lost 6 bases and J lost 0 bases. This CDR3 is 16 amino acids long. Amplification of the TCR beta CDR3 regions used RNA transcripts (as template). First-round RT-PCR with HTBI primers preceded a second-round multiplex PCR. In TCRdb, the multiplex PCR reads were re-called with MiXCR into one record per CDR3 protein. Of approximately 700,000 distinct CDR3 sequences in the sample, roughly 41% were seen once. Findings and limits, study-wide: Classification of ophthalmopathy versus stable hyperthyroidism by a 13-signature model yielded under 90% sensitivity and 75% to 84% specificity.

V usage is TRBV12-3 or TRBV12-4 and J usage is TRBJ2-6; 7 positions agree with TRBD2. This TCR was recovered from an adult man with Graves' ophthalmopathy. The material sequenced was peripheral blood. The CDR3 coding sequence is TGTGCCAGCAGACTTTGGGGGGGCTCTGGGGCCAACGTCCTGACTTTC. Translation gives CASRLWGGSGANVLTF.